This T cell receptor beta chain was profiled in a study of graft-versus-host responses after intestinal transplantation. Study-wide background: Once they had received anti-thymocyte globulin induction, all recipients took tacrolimus and steroids for three to four years.

Study conclusions and caveats: Ileal or blood samples showed some GvH clones first, and such clones were also found in recipient marrow.

On this clone itself: Its antigen is still unknown.

Here immunoSEQ multiplex PCR was the method, and the copy in TCRdb shows in-frame clones only, minus some. The sample shows tens of thousands of clones, roughly 95% of them seen only once. The germline gives CDR1 MNHEY, CDR2 SMNVEV (reference sequence). CDR3 length equals 16 residues. The trim removed 0 bases at V and 0 bases at J, leaving 1 base unmatched. The clonotype was recovered from a human donor who was the organ donor for an intestinal transplant. This chain joins TRBV27 and TRBJ1-1; 10 bases agree with TRBD1. The sample here was unstimulated CD8+ T cells sorted from spleen or lymph node cells, taken before transplant. CDR3: CASSLSGQGLNTEAFF. Written as DNA, the CDR3 is TGTGCCAGCAGTTTATCGGGACAGGGGTTGAACACTGAAGCTTTCTTT.